This passage covers 23 T cell receptor beta chains from one sample sequenced in a study of cytomegalovirus exposure and HLA in healthy donors. PCR used 60 Vbeta primers and 13 Jbeta primers. Clones were sequenced by immunoSEQ multiplex PCR, and TCRdb holds only the in-frame ones, with some missing. With 60,000 to 75,000 clones in the sample, the ten largest clones hold 3% to 4%. Sequencing was done on a sample of PBMCs. The origin of the receptors is a female donor in good health and CMV-seropositive.

This sequence joins TRBV11-2 and TRBJ2-5, with D maybe TRBD2 (5 bases). This CDR3 comprises 13 residues. V lost 7 bases and J lost 5, with 14 bases in between. In germline, CDR1 is SGHAT, CDR2 FQNNGV. For the CDR3, the DNA is TGTGCCAGCACGGCATCGGGGTGGGAGACCCAGTACTTC. Protein: CASTASGWETQYF. The full variable domain, with the rest looked up from reference TRBV11-2 and TRBJ2-5, is EAGVAQSPRYKIIEKRQSVAFWCNPISGHATLYWYQQILGQGPKLLIQFQNNGVVDDSQLPKDRFSAERLKGVDSTLKIQPAKLEDSAVYLCASTASGWETQYFGPGTRLLVL.

The gene calls are TRBV29-1 and TRBJ2-2; D might be TRBD1 (5 bases). CDR1 and CDR2 (germline): SQVTM, ANQGSEA. V was cut by 6 bases and J by 6 bases, with 23 bases left in between. The CDR3 spans 16 residues. This CDR3 is CSVLQGGVSGAGELFF. CDR3 nucleotide sequence: TGCAGCGTGCTCCAGGGTGGGGTCTCTGGCGCCGGGGAGCTGTTTTTT.

The rearrangement joins TRBV18 to TRBJ1-5; D is possibly TRBD1 (5 bases). Trimming stripped 4 bases from V and 0 bases from J, with 10 bases between. Germline loops: CDR1 KGHSH, CDR2 LQKENI. This CDR3 spans 15 amino acids. The CDR3: CASSLQTASNQPQHF. In DNA, the CDR3 is TGTGCCAGCTCACTACAGACAGCTAGCAATCAGCCCCAGCATTTT.

The chain combines TRBV2 with TRBJ2-7, with D maybe TRBD2 (6 bases). The V and J ends lost 7 bases and 0 bases respectively, with 10 bases between them. The CDR3 is 13 residues long. Germline CDR1 SNHLY, CDR2 FYNNEI. The CDR3 nucleotides are TGTGCCAGCATGGGACTTCCCTCCTACGAGCAGTACTTC. This translates into CASMGLPSYEQYF. The entire variable domain, with the rest obtained from reference TRBV2 and TRBJ2-7, is as follows: EPEVTQTPSHQVTQMGQEVILRCVPISNHLYFYWYRQILGQKVEFLVSFYNNEISEKSEIFDDQFSVERPDGSNFTLKIRSTKLEDSAMYFCASMGLPSYEQYFGPGTRLTVT.

The CDR3 sequence: CASSSWTGGSYEQYF. CDR3 bases: TGTGCCAGCTCATCCTGGACAGGGGGCTCCTACGAGCAGTACTTC. The V and J genes are TRBV18 and TRBJ2-7; 10 bases are shared with TRBD1. The CDR3 covers 15 residues. Trimming removed 5 bases from V and 0 bases from J; junction bases left unmatched: 4. Germline CDR1 reads KGHSH; CDR2 reads LQKENI.

This sequence joins TRBV29-1 and TRBJ2-7; D not certain. Germline V gives CDR1 SQVTM, CDR2 ANQGSEA. V was pared by 5 bases and J by 0 bases, with 8 bases between. This CDR3 region has 12 residues. The CDR3 protein is CSVSSLSYEQYF. The CDR3 DNA reads TGCAGCGTTAGCTCCCTCTCCTACGAGCAGTACTTC.

J is TRBJ2-4 and V is TRBV28, with 8 bases identical to TRBD2. Per germline, CDR1 MDHEN and CDR2 SYDVKM. This CDR3 spans 14 amino acids. The V and J ends lost 7 bases and 6 bases, in that order; junction bases with no gene match: 8. CDR3 protein: CASTDLAGRNIQYF. The DNA of the CDR3 is TGTGCCAGCACCGACCTAGCGGGTCGAAACATTCAGTACTTC.

This chain connects TRBV6-1 to TRBJ1-3; TRBD1 agrees at 7 bases. This CDR3 is built from 15 residues. Germline CDR1 MNHNS, CDR2 SASEGT. The ends lost 7 bases at V and 0 bases at J; junction bases unmatched: 6. In DNA form, the CDR3 reads TGTGCCAGCACTACAGGGGCGAGCTCTGGAAACACCATATATTTT. It translates to CASTTGASSGNTIYF.

V usage is TRBV6-1 and J usage is TRBJ1-2, with TRBD1 matching 7 bases. Germline V CDR1 and CDR2: MNHNS, SASEGT. The CDR3 length is 13 residues. J gave up 8 bases and V 3 bases, and 6 bases lay outside the gene matches. CDR3 sequence reads: CASSDYRGDGYTF. CDR3 nucleotide sequence: TGTGCCAGCAGTGATTACAGGGGCGACGGCTACACCTTC.

This chain uses TRBV4-3 with TRBJ2-2; 8 bases map to TRBD2. Unmatched junction bases numbered 13, after V lost 2 bases and J lost 5 bases. The CDR3 is made up of 18 amino acids. The germline V gene has CDR1 LGHNA and CDR2 YSLEER. The CDR3 loop is CASSQYRPGLEGTGELFF. In DNA form, the CDR3 reads TGCGCCAGCAGCCAATACCGCCCGGGACTAGAGGGTACCGGGGAGCTGTTTTTT.

The chain has TRBV7-2 and TRBJ2-1; no firm D call. The CDR3 is made up of 15 amino acids. Trimming stripped 1 base from V and 10 bases from J, with 17 bases between. Per the germline V gene, CDR1 is SGHTA and CDR2 is FQGNSA. The CDR3 bases are TGTGCCAGCAGCTTAGTTGGTCCTCTGATACAGGAGCAGTTCTTC. It yields the protein CASSLVGPLIQEQFF.

The chain employs TRBV7-2 and TRBJ2-1, with D perhaps TRBD2 (7 bases). This CDR3 has 16 amino acids. V was trimmed by 1 base and J by 10 bases, leaving 20 bases between them. Per the germline V gene, CDR1 is SGHTA and CDR2 is FQGNSA. The chain's CDR3 is CASSLVGKGGLVEQFF. CDR3 DNA sequence: TGTGCCAGCAGCTTAGTAGGCAAGGGGGGGCTTGTGGAGCAGTTCTTC.

The V gene is TRBV5-1, the J gene TRBJ1-1; 8 bases agree with TRBD1. V dropped 4 bases and J dropped 4; count of bases not matched to a gene: 6. From germline, CDR1 is SGHRS and CDR2 YFSETQ. CDR3 size: 14 residues. In DNA, the CDR3 is TGCGCCAGCAGCCCGGACAGGGCAACCACTGAAGCTTTCTTT. This translates into CASSPDRATTEAFF.

J is TRBJ2-6 and V is TRBV19; 8 nucleotides line up with TRBD2. The CDR3 length is 15 residues. In germline, CDR1 is LNHDA, CDR2 SQIVND (reference sequence). V dropped 5 bases and J dropped 0; count of bases not matched to a gene: 0. CDR3: CASSRGGSGANVLTF. Written as DNA, the CDR3 is TGTGCCAGTAGTCGGGGGGGCTCTGGGGCCAACGTCCTGACTTTC.

The V gene is TRBV18, the J gene TRBJ2-5; D gene uncertain. Germline V gives CDR1 KGHSH, CDR2 LQKENI. The CDR3 covers 14 residues. Trimming left V 6 bases short and J 2 bases short, with 13 bases between. The CDR3 coding sequence is TGTGCCAGCTCGCTCGGGTCAGAACAAGAGACCCAGTACTTC. Residues: CASSLGSEQETQYF.

V gene TRBV28 combines with J gene TRBJ2-5; TRBD2 matches at 12 bases. The CDR3 loop spans 13 amino acids. V shed 6 bases and J 13 bases; nucleotides not matched to a gene: 9. Germline CDR1 is MDHEN and CDR2 is SYDVKM. CDR3 region: CASSRGLAGSWYF. Written as DNA, the CDR3 is TGTGCCAGCAGCCGAGGACTAGCGGGGTCCTGGTACTTC.

The J gene is TRBJ2-5, the V gene TRBV5-1, with 8 bases lining up with TRBD1. The CDR3 is 14 residues long. With 4 bases clipped from V and 4 bases from J, the junction kept 6 bases outside the gene matches. Germline V gene sequence: CDR1 SGHRS, CDR2 YFSETQ. The CDR3 DNA reads TGCGCCAGCAGCGGGAACGACAGGGGAGAGACCCAGTACTTC. It specifies CASSGNDRGETQYF.

The genes are TRBV5-1 and TRBJ2-2, with 13 bases fitting TRBD2. Germline V lookup: CDR1 SGHRS, CDR2 YFSETQ. This CDR3 is built from 14 residues. J was trimmed by 5 bases and V by 6 bases; bases with no gene match: 1. The CDR3 is CASMTSGRTGELFF. In nucleotides, the CDR3 is TGCGCCAGCATGACTAGCGGGAGGACCGGGGAGCTGTTTTTT.

V and J are TRBV28 and TRBJ2-7; D is unresolved. CDR1 and CDR2 (germline): MDHEN, SYDVKM. The V gene lost 3 bases and the J gene lost 2 bases, with 14 bases spanning the gap. The CDR3 totals 15 residues. This chain's CDR3 is CASSFVEPTPYEQYF. The DNA for the CDR3 is TGTGCCAGCAGTTTCGTAGAGCCTACTCCCTACGAGCAGTACTTC.

The chain employs TRBV5-6 and TRBJ1-2, with D possibly TRBD1 on 6 matching bases. From germline, CDR1 is SGHDT and CDR2 YYEEEE. Trimming stripped 0 bases from V and 8 bases from J, with 11 bases between. The CDR3 extends over 13 amino acids. In DNA form, the CDR3 reads TGTGCCAGCAGCTTGGACAGGGTTGGCGGCTACACCTTC. It encodes CASSLDRVGGYTF.

V usage is TRBV7-9 and J usage is TRBJ1-4; D unclear. The germline V and J ends were trimmed by 6 bases and 4 bases, with 6 bases remaining between them. Per germline, CDR1 SEHNR and CDR2 FQNEAQ (reference sequence). The CDR3 has 12 residues. CDR3 DNA: TGTGCCAGCAGATCGGTTAATGAAAAACTGTTTTTT. Translation: CASRSVNEKLFF.

V usage is TRBV7-6 and J usage is TRBJ2-1; 8 positions match TRBD1. The CDR3 is 16 residues long. After removal of 4 bases from V and 2 bases from J, the junction contained 7 bases not matched to a gene. Germline V gives CDR1 SGHVS, CDR2 FNYEAQ. DNA of the CDR3: TGTGCCAGCAGCTCCGGGACAGGAACAACCTACAATGAGCAGTTCTTC. It yields the protein CASSSGTGTTYNEQFF. The whole variable domain, filled in from reference TRBV7-6 and TRBJ2-1, reads GAGVSQSPRYKVTKRGQDVALRCDPISGHVSLYWYRQALGQGPEFLTYFNYEAQQDKSGLPNDRFSAERPEGSISTLTIQRTEQRDSAMYRCASSSGTGTTYNEQFFGPGTRLTVL.

The rearrangement joins TRBV18 to TRBJ2-5; D not certain. V was pared by 4 bases and J by 2 bases, with 2 bases between. The germline gives CDR1 KGHSH, CDR2 LQKENI. The CDR3 contains 11 residues. In nucleotides, the CDR3 is TGTGCCAGCTCACTACAAGAGACCCAGTACTTC. Its protein product is CASSLQETQYF. The full variable domain, its missing parts supplied by reference TRBV18 and TRBJ2-5, is NAGVMQNPRHLVRRRGQEARLRCSPMKGHSHVYWYRQLPEEGLKFMVYLQKENIIDESGMPKERFSAEFPKEGPSILRIQQVVRGDSAAYFCASSLQETQYFGPGTRLLVL.